This T cell receptor beta chain appears in the sequencing data of a study of shared clonotypes between healthy human individuals. At the level of the study: CD8 memory received one plate per donor, CD8 naive two, CD4 memory three and CD4 naive three.

Some 29,000 T cell genomes (around 200 ng DNA) went into each sorted-subset replicate. Assay used: immunoSEQ multiplex PCR; TCRdb lists only in-frame clones, some missing. The sample yields approximately 710,000 clones, about 92% seen once. This CDR3 is built from 14 residues. Germline loops: CDR1 MNHNS, CDR2 SASEGT. V lost 8 bases and J lost 7; bases outside the gene matches: 7. The sample taken for sequencing was memory CD8+ T cells from PBMCs. Described subset: CD45RO+ cells pooled with CCR7-negative TemRA cells. The rearrangement joins TRBV6-1 to TRBJ2-2, with 10 bases identical to TRBD1. The origin of this receptor is a young man in good health. Some clones in this sample may be carry-over from other donors' samples. The chain's CDR3 is CASGGQGDVGELFF. For the CDR3, the DNA is TGTGCCAGCGGAGGACAGGGGGACGTCGGGGAGCTGTTTTTT.